This is a list of T cell receptor beta chains from one sample in a study of immune evolution from preneoplasia to lung adenocarcinoma. Libraries were prepared by immunoSEQ multiplex PCR; TCRdb keeps only in-frame clonotypes and omits some of them. In the table there are 35,000 or so clones, about 74% of which are singletons. The sample taken for sequencing was FFPE invasive lung adenocarcinoma tissue. These receptors all stem from a person aged 55 to 75 with lung adenocarcinoma. CDR3s leave out the opening cysteine and the closing phenylalanine or tryptophan. Each record gives: J gene, V gene, CDR3 protein.

TRBJ2-3	TRBV11-3	ASSLGLAGASTDTQY
TRBJ1-4	TRBV5-1	ASSSGTGRREKLF
TRBJ2-2	TRBV5-6	ASSSRTAGELF
TRBJ2-7	TRBV5-1	ASSLGLGAEGEQY
TRBJ2-1	TRBV4-2	ASSREGAGDSYEQF
TRBJ1-5	TRBV4-1	ASSQMIVGQPQH
TRBJ2-7	TRBV19	ATDGGTYEQY
TRBJ1-5	TRBV9	ASSAGPGQGFPQH
TRBJ1-4	TRBV30	AWGEGSSEKLF
TRBJ1-5	TRBV15	ATSRGVRGGIRNQPQH
TRBJ2-7	TRBV28	ASSLPWTGDYEQY
TRBJ2-7	TRBV4-2	ASSQEGQGTSYEQY
TRBJ1-1	TRBV2	ASSPGRMNTEAF
TRBJ2-3	TRBV28	ASNRHSQGTDTQY
TRBJ1-1	TRBV30	AWINMNTEAF
TRBJ2-5	TRBV2	ATWKGTPPETQY
TRBJ2-5	TRBV4-2	ASSQDLAGAVIQETQY
TRBJ2-7	TRBV5-6	ASSSYPGSYEQY
TRBJ2-1	TRBV6-5	ASSKGQGNNEQF
TRBJ1-2	TRBV28	ASSFPGGQGGYGYT
TRBJ1-5	TRBV6-5	ASSSSGSGNQPQH
TRBJ2-5	TRBV12-2	ASRLGLAGTLETQY
TRBJ1-1	TRBV7-8	ASSLPLGPNTEAF
TRBJ2-7	TRBV30	AWSGASVRYEQY
TRBJ2-3	TRBV6-1	ASSVSVQGMQY
TRBJ2-7	TRBV14	ASSQAGKREWEQY
TRBJ1-2	TRBV5-1	ASSLNEAALGYT
TRBJ1-5	TRBV30	AWTLGTGNQPQH
TRBJ1-1	TRBV2	ASSGQWGTEAF
TRBJ2-2	TRBV4-2	ASHEGGGTGELF
TRBJ1-2	TRBV12-5	ASGPYRPGTTNYGYT
TRBJ2-7	TRBV25-1	ASSDSYEQY
TRBJ2-7	TRBV7-3	ASSLTTSSEQY
TRBJ2-7	TRBV11-3	ASSSRDSQTYEQY
TRBJ2-6	TRBV19	ASSQKPGTGISGANVLT
TRBJ2-7	TRBV19	AGGGQGREYSYEQY
TRBJ2-3	TRBV7-9	ATTLRTGPTDTQY
TRBJ2-7	TRBV12-5	ASGSRDGSSYEQY
TRBJ1-5	TRBV30	AWSGDSWLRSGLVGNQPQH
TRBJ2-1	TRBV12-5	ASGFGREQF
TRBJ2-5	TRBV7-2	ASSRASGRALETQY
TRBJ2-2	TRBV6-6	ASSLELF
TRBJ2-2	TRBV2	ASTTERGGELF
TRBJ2-7	TRBV28	ASRREGLSYEQY
TRBJ1-5	TRBV19	ASSMPPGQGDHQPQH
TRBJ2-7	TRBV11-3	ASSLEFEQY
TRBJ1-1	TRBV6-5	ASSWQGETEAF
TRBJ2-7	TRBV12-5	ASGLIRGSSYEQY